A selection of T cell receptor beta chains follows, all from one sample in a study of blood T cell repertoires in COVID-19. The assay was immunoSEQ multiplex PCR, and TCRdb's table has in-frame clones only and misses some. Among 150,000 to 200,000 clones listed, around four fifths were seen once. The sample was peripheral blood. The receptor source for this set is a woman aged 70-85 years with COVID-19, enrolled during active disease. CDR3s include the opening cysteine and the closing phenylalanine or tryptophan. D genes are given only for firm matches. A clone size is listed for some rows: how often the clone was seen (once, few, many), or a class if it is expanded.

abundance: -
d_gene: -
j_gene: TRBJ2-2
v_gene: TRBV7-3
CDR3nt: TGTGCCAGCGGCAGGGAAGGCACCGGGGAGCTGTTTTTT
CDR3aa: CASGREGTGELFF

abundance: -
d_gene: -
j_gene: TRBJ1-3
v_gene: TRBV18
CDR3nt: TGTGCCAGCTCATCGACGGGGGGCTCTGGAAACACCATATATTTT
CDR3aa: CASSSTGGSGNTIYF

abundance: -
d_gene: -
j_gene: TRBJ1-4
v_gene: TRBV6-5
CDR3nt: TGTGCCAGCAATCCCGAGTGGTATGAAAAACTGTTTTTT
CDR3aa: CASNPEWYEKLFF

abundance: -
d_gene: TRBD1
j_gene: TRBJ1-4
v_gene: TRBV4-1
CDR3nt: TGCGCCAGCAGCCGTACCAGGGGGCTGGCTAATGAAAAACTGTTTTTT
CDR3aa: CASSRTRGLANEKLFF

abundance: -
d_gene: -
j_gene: TRBJ1-2
v_gene: TRBV12-3/TRBV12-4
CDR3nt: TGTGCCAGCAGTTTAAATATCTATGGCTACACCTTC
CDR3aa: CASSLNIYGYTF

abundance: -
d_gene: TRBD1
j_gene: TRBJ1-6
v_gene: TRBV6-5
CDR3nt: TGTGCCAGCAGTTACCAGGGACAGGGCAGCTCACCCCTCCACTTT
CDR3aa: CASSYQGQGSSPLHF

abundance: -
d_gene: -
j_gene: TRBJ1-6
v_gene: TRBV28
CDR3nt: TGTGCCATCGCGCGGGGGGAATTGAATAATTCACCCCTCCACTTT
CDR3aa: CAIARGELNNSPLHF

abundance: -
d_gene: -
j_gene: TRBJ2-2
v_gene: TRBV18
CDR3nt: TGTGCCAGCTCAACAGGGTTCGGGGAGCTGTTTTTT
CDR3aa: CASSTGFGELFF

abundance: -
d_gene: TRBD1
j_gene: TRBJ1-1
v_gene: TRBV4-2
CDR3nt: TGTGCCAGCAGCCAACGGGACAGGGGGTCGACTGAAGCTTTCTTT
CDR3aa: CASSQRDRGSTEAFF

abundance: -
d_gene: -
j_gene: TRBJ1-1
v_gene: TRBV3-1/TRBV3-2
CDR3nt: TGTGCCAGCAGCCCCTGGACAGCGAACACTGAAGCTTTCTTT
CDR3aa: CASSPWTANTEAFF

abundance: -
d_gene: -
j_gene: TRBJ1-4
v_gene: TRBV28
CDR3nt: TGTGCCAGCAGTTTAAACAGGGACGAGGAAAAACTGTTTTTT
CDR3aa: CASSLNRDEEKLFF

abundance: -
d_gene: -
j_gene: TRBJ2-5
v_gene: TRBV5-5
CDR3nt: TGTGCCAGCAGCTCAGATCGCCGGGACTCCACTTGGACCCAGTACTTC
CDR3aa: CASSSDRRDSTWTQYF

abundance: -
d_gene: TRBD1
j_gene: TRBJ2-7
v_gene: TRBV29-1
CDR3nt: TGCAGCGCGACAGGGTTGGACGAGCAGTACTTC
CDR3aa: CSATGLDEQYF

abundance: -
d_gene: TRBD2
j_gene: TRBJ2-4
v_gene: TRBV6-2/TRBV6-3
CDR3nt: TGTGCCAGCAGTTACTCCAATATAGCTAGCGGAGCCAAAAACATTCAGTACTTC
CDR3aa: CASSYSNIASGAKNIQYF

abundance: -
d_gene: -
j_gene: TRBJ1-1
v_gene: TRBV28
CDR3nt: TGTGCCAGCAGTTCCGAACGGACTGAAGCTTTCTTT
CDR3aa: CASSSERTEAFF

abundance: -
d_gene: TRBD1
j_gene: TRBJ1-2
v_gene: TRBV29-1
CDR3nt: TGCAGCGTTGAGGGGGACAGGGGAGGAAACTATGGCTACACCTTC
CDR3aa: CSVEGDRGGNYGYTF

abundance: -
d_gene: -
j_gene: TRBJ2-7
v_gene: TRBV28
CDR3nt: TGTGCCAGCAACCTGGGAATGCGGGGGCACGAGCAGTACTTC
CDR3aa: CASNLGMRGHEQYF

abundance: few
d_gene: TRBD1
j_gene: TRBJ1-2
v_gene: TRBV5-5
CDR3nt: TGTGCCAGCAGCCTGGGGACAGGGGTAGGCTACACCTTC
CDR3aa: CASSLGTGVGYTF

abundance: -
d_gene: TRBD1
j_gene: TRBJ2-6
v_gene: TRBV7-2
CDR3nt: TGTGCCAGCAGCGGGCGGACAGGGGGCCGAATCTCTGGGGCCAACGTCCTGACTTTC
CDR3aa: CASSGRTGGRISGANVLTF

abundance: -
d_gene: -
j_gene: TRBJ1-4
v_gene: TRBV10-1
CDR3nt: TGCGCCAGCAGTGAGTTCCTAAGGGACATCTCCCGGAATGAAAAACTGTTTTTT
CDR3aa: CASSEFLRDISRNEKLFF

abundance: -
d_gene: -
j_gene: TRBJ2-6
v_gene: TRBV25-1
CDR3nt: TGTGCCAGCACCGGGTACTCTGGGGCCAACGTCCTGACTTTC
CDR3aa: CASTGYSGANVLTF

abundance: -
d_gene: -
j_gene: TRBJ2-7
v_gene: TRBV19
CDR3nt: TGTGCCAGTAGTATAGGGATTTTTTCCCGGGGAAACTACGAGCAGTACTTC
CDR3aa: CASSIGIFSRGNYEQYF

abundance: once
d_gene: TRBD2
j_gene: TRBJ2-3
v_gene: TRBV13
CDR3nt: TGTGCCAGCAGCCGTACTAGCGGGGGGGCGTCCGCCGATACGCAGTATTTT
CDR3aa: CASSRTSGGASADTQYF

abundance: few
d_gene: -
j_gene: TRBJ1-1
v_gene: TRBV19
CDR3nt: TGTGCCAGTAGTGTTTACGGGAACACTGAAGCTTTCTTT
CDR3aa: CASSVYGNTEAFF

abundance: -
d_gene: -
j_gene: TRBJ2-5
v_gene: TRBV7-2
CDR3nt: TGTGCCAGCAGCTTACCCGGGAATCAAGAGACCCAGTACTTC
CDR3aa: CASSLPGNQETQYF

abundance: -
d_gene: TRBD1
j_gene: TRBJ1-2
v_gene: TRBV5-5
CDR3nt: TGTGCCAGCAGCAACGACAGGGCGGCAAATGGCTACACCTTC
CDR3aa: CASSNDRAANGYTF

abundance: -
d_gene: -
j_gene: TRBJ1-1
v_gene: TRBV4-1
CDR3nt: TGCGCCAGCAGCCAAGATCCGGGTGAAGCTTTCTTT
CDR3aa: CASSQDPGEAFF

abundance: -
d_gene: -
j_gene: TRBJ1-1
v_gene: TRBV24-1
CDR3nt: TGTGCCACCAGTGGTCAGGGCCCCGTCCCAGAAGCTTTCTTT
CDR3aa: CATSGQGPVPEAFF

abundance: -
d_gene: -
j_gene: TRBJ2-6
v_gene: TRBV21-1
CDR3nt: TGTGCCAGCAGCAAAATCCTACAGGGGAATAGGAACTCTGGGGCCAACGTCCTGACTTTC
CDR3aa: CASSKILQGNRNSGANVLTF

abundance: -
d_gene: TRBD2
j_gene: TRBJ2-1
v_gene: TRBV3-1/TRBV3-2
CDR3nt: TGTGCCAGCAGTCTAACTAGCGGGACCCATGAGCAGTTCTTC
CDR3aa: CASSLTSGTHEQFF

abundance: -
d_gene: TRBD2
j_gene: TRBJ2-5
v_gene: TRBV10-3
CDR3nt: TGTGCCATCAGTGAGTGGGGGGGAGAAAGGGAGACCCAGTACTTC
CDR3aa: CAISEWGGERETQYF

abundance: -
d_gene: -
j_gene: TRBJ2-3
v_gene: TRBV19
CDR3nt: TGTGCCAGTTGGGCTGGTGCTAGCACAGATACGCAGTATTTT
CDR3aa: CASWAGASTDTQYF

abundance: -
d_gene: -
j_gene: TRBJ1-1
v_gene: TRBV6-1
CDR3nt: TGTGCCAGCAGTGATGGCCGGACTCAAGCTTTCTTT
CDR3aa: CASSDGRTQAFF

abundance: once
d_gene: TRBD2
j_gene: TRBJ2-1
v_gene: TRBV3-1/TRBV3-2
CDR3nt: TGTGCCAGCAGCCAAGGGCGGGGGGGCCTCTCCTACAATGAGCAGTTCTTC
CDR3aa: CASSQGRGGLSYNEQFF

abundance: -
d_gene: -
j_gene: TRBJ1-1
v_gene: TRBV30
CDR3nt: TGTGCCTGGGGGTTCCAGGGGCGGGCTTTCTTT
CDR3aa: CAWGFQGRAFF

abundance: -
d_gene: TRBD1
j_gene: TRBJ1-4
v_gene: TRBV28
CDR3nt: TGTGCCAGCAGGTACACAGGGGTAGACGGAGAAAAACTGTTTTTT
CDR3aa: CASRYTGVDGEKLFF

abundance: -
d_gene: -
j_gene: TRBJ2-2
v_gene: TRBV4-2
CDR3nt: TGTGCCAGCAGCCAAGAATCTGTGGAGGTCTCCGGGGAGCTGTTTTTT
CDR3aa: CASSQESVEVSGELFF

abundance: -
d_gene: TRBD2
j_gene: TRBJ2-1
v_gene: TRBV6-1
CDR3nt: TGTGCCAGCAGTGGCCTCCTAGCGGGGGGATACAATGAGCAGTTCTTC
CDR3aa: CASSGLLAGGYNEQFF

abundance: -
d_gene: TRBD2
j_gene: TRBJ2-3
v_gene: TRBV27
CDR3nt: TGTGCCAGCAGTTTATCCCAACTAGCGGGAGTCACAGATACGCAGTATTTT
CDR3aa: CASSLSQLAGVTDTQYF

abundance: once
d_gene: TRBD1
j_gene: TRBJ1-4
v_gene: TRBV27
CDR3nt: TGTGCCAGCAGTCGGGACAGAGGGGAAAAACTGTTTTTT
CDR3aa: CASSRDRGEKLFF

abundance: -
d_gene: TRBD1
j_gene: TRBJ2-6
v_gene: TRBV5-1
CDR3nt: TGCGCCAGCAGGCGGGGGACAGGGTTATGGTCTGGGGCCAACGTCCTGACTTTC
CDR3aa: CASRRGTGLWSGANVLTF

abundance: -
d_gene: TRBD2
j_gene: TRBJ2-5
v_gene: TRBV6-5
CDR3nt: TGTGCCAGTAGCGGGGGAGAGACCCAGTACTTC
CDR3aa: CASSGGETQYF

abundance: -
d_gene: TRBD1
j_gene: TRBJ1-1
v_gene: TRBV6-6
CDR3nt: TGTGCCAGCAGCCTGGGAGACAGGGGGGACACTGAAGCTTTCTTT
CDR3aa: CASSLGDRGDTEAFF

abundance: -
d_gene: TRBD1
j_gene: TRBJ1-2
v_gene: TRBV5-1
CDR3nt: TGCGCCAGCAGCTTGAATACCGGGACAGGCTATGGCTACACCTTC
CDR3aa: CASSLNTGTGYGYTF

abundance: -
d_gene: TRBD1
j_gene: TRBJ2-7
v_gene: TRBV3-1/TRBV3-2
CDR3nt: TGTGCCAGCAGCCAAGTAGGGGGCCAGGGGAACGAGCAGTACTTC
CDR3aa: CASSQVGGQGNEQYF

abundance: -
d_gene: TRBD1
j_gene: TRBJ2-3
v_gene: TRBV19
CDR3nt: TGTGCCAGCGCCGGGACAGGGTCCACAGATACGCAGTATTTT
CDR3aa: CASAGTGSTDTQYF

abundance: -
d_gene: -
j_gene: TRBJ1-5
v_gene: TRBV19
CDR3nt: TGTGCCAGTAGTATTATGTTGGGGGCAAGTCAGCCCCAGCATTTT
CDR3aa: CASSIMLGASQPQHF

abundance: -
d_gene: -
j_gene: TRBJ2-7
v_gene: TRBV6-5
CDR3nt: TGTGCCAGCAGGTATCAGACAGGAGGTGGCTACGAGCAGTACTTC
CDR3aa: CASRYQTGGGYEQYF

abundance: once
d_gene: -
j_gene: TRBJ2-1
v_gene: TRBV4-2
CDR3nt: TGTGCCAGCAGCCTATTATTGGCGGAGTACAATGAGCAGTTCTTC
CDR3aa: CASSLLLAEYNEQFF

abundance: -
d_gene: TRBD1
j_gene: TRBJ1-6
v_gene: TRBV6-5
CDR3nt: TGTGCCAGCAGCAGAGCCGGGACAGGGTTACCCCTCCACTTT
CDR3aa: CASSRAGTGLPLHF

abundance: once
d_gene: TRBD2
j_gene: TRBJ2-1
v_gene: TRBV11-3
CDR3nt: TGTGCCAGCAGCTTATCAGTACTAGCGCCCTACAATGAGCAGTTCTTC
CDR3aa: CASSLSVLAPYNEQFF

abundance: -
d_gene: -
j_gene: TRBJ1-2
v_gene: TRBV15
CDR3nt: TGTGCCACCAGCAGACATGAGACAGATGGCTACACCTTC
CDR3aa: CATSRHETDGYTF

abundance: -
d_gene: -
j_gene: TRBJ2-7
v_gene: TRBV27
CDR3nt: TGTGCCAGCAGTTTATCCCTGACAGAATCCTACGAGCAGTACTTC
CDR3aa: CASSLSLTESYEQYF

abundance: -
d_gene: -
j_gene: TRBJ1-1
v_gene: TRBV28
CDR3nt: TGTGCCAGCAGTTTCAACCCAACAGGGAGCGAAGCTTTCTTT
CDR3aa: CASSFNPTGSEAFF

abundance: -
d_gene: -
j_gene: TRBJ2-3
v_gene: TRBV27
CDR3nt: TGTGCCAGCAGTTTTTTGCTAGAACATACGCAGTATTTT
CDR3aa: CASSFLLEHTQYF

abundance: -
d_gene: -
j_gene: TRBJ2-1
v_gene: TRBV6-5
CDR3nt: TGTGCCAGCAGTTACATGCCTAGCCAGAACTACAATGAGCAGTTCTTC
CDR3aa: CASSYMPSQNYNEQFF

abundance: once
d_gene: -
j_gene: TRBJ1-5
v_gene: TRBV6-5
CDR3nt: TGTGCCAGCAGTTACTCGCGTAGCAATCAGCCCCAGCATTTT
CDR3aa: CASSYSRSNQPQHF